This TCR beta chain is from a study of beta chain features in type 1 diabetes. The entirety of the isolated RNA underwent reverse transcription, so expressed TCRB transcripts were sequenced. Naive, central memory and regulatory T cell samples produced a mean of approximately 3.6 million reads. Profiled with immunoSEQ multiplex PCR; TCRdb holds only in-frame clones, not every one. The repertoire has around 260,000 clones, 20% of them found once; the top ten carry around 0.028%. The CDR3 extends over 15 amino acids. Trimming at V came to 4 bases and at J to 3 bases, leaving 7 bases not matched to a gene. Per the germline V gene, CDR1 is SQVTM and CDR2 is ANQGSEA. For this clone: Its target is unknown.

Findings and caveats of the study: Shorter TCRB CDR3s, moderately but significantly so, were found in Type 1 diabetes patients in all four CD4+ subsets. Lower insertion and higher deletion counts appeared at VDJ junctions in type 1 diabetes patients.

J is TRBJ2-4 and V is TRBV29-1; TRBD1 agrees at 9 bases. The sequence was obtained from a woman aged 40 to 49 with type 1 diabetes. Sequenced input: naive CD4+ T cells from blood. The DNA of the CDR3 is TGCAGCGTTGCCACCGGGACAGGGAACAAAAACATTCAGTACTTC. This translates into CSVATGTGNKNIQYF. The full variable domain, its missing parts supplied by reference TRBV29-1 and TRBJ2-4, is SAVISQKPSRDICQRGTSLTIQCQVDSQVTMMFWYRQQPGQSLTLIATANQGSEATYESGFVIDKFPISRPNLTFSTLTVSNMSPEDSSIYLCSVATGTGNKNIQYFGAGTRLSVL.